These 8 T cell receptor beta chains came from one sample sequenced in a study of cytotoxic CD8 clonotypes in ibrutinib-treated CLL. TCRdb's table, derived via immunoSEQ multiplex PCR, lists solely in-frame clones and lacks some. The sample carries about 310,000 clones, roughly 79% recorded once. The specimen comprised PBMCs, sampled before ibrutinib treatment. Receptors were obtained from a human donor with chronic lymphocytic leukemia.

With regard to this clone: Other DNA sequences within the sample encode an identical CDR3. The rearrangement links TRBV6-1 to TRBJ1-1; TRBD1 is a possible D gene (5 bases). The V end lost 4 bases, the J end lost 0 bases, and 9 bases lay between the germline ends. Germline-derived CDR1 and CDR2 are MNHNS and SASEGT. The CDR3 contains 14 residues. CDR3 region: CASSASGMNTEAFF. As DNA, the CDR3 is TGTGCCAGCAGTGCTTCAGGGATGAACACTGAAGCTTTCTTT.

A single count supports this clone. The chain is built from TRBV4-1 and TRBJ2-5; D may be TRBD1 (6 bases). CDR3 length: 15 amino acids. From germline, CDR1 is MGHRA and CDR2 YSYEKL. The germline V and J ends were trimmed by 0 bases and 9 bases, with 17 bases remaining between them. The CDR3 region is CASSQDLDRLQAQYF. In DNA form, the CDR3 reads TGCGCCAGCAGCCAAGATCTCGACAGGCTACAGGCCCAGTACTTC.

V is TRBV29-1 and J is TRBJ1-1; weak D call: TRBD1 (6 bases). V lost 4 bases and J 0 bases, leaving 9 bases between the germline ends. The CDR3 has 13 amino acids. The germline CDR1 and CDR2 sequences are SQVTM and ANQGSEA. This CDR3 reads CSVAGHMNTEAFF. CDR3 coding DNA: TGCAGCGTTGCGGGACACATGAACACTGAAGCTTTCTTT.

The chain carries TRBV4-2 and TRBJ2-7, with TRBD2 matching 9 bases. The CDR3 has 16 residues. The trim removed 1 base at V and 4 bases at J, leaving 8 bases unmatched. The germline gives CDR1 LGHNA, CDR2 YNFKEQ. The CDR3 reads CASSQGLASGMYEQYF. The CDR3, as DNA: TGTGCCAGCAGCCAAGGGTTAGCTAGCGGGATGTACGAGCAGTACTTC.

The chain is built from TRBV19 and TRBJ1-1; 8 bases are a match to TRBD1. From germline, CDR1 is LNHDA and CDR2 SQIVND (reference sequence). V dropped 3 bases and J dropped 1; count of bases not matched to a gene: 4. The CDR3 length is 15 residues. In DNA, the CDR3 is TGTGCCAGTAGTATCCCAGGGGGCCGGAACACTGAAGCTTTCTTT. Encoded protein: CASSIPGGRNTEAFF.

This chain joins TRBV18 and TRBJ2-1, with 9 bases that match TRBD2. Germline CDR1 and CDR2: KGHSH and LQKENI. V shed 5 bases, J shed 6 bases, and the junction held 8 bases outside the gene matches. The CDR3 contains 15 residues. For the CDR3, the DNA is TGTGCCAGCTCAAAAGCCCTAGCGGGGCGCAATGAGCAGTTCTTC. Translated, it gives CASSKALAGRNEQFF.

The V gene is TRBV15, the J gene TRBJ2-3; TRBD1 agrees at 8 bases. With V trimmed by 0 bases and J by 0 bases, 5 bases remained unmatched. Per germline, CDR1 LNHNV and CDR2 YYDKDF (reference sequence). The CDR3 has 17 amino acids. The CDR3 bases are TGTGCCACCAGCAGAGACCAATACAGGGGGAGCACAGATACGCAGTATTTT. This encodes CATSRDQYRGSTDTQYF. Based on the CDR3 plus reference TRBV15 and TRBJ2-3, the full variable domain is DAMVIQNPRYQVTQFGKPVTLSCSQTLNHNVMYWYQQKSSQAPKLLFHYYDKDFNNEADTPDNFQSRRPNTSFCFLDIRSPGLGDTAMYLCATSRDQYRGSTDTQYFGPGTRLTVL.

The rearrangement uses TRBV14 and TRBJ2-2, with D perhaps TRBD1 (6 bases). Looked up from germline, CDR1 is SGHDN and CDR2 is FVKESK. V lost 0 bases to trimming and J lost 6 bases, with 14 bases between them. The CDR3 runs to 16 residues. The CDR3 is CASSQDRQGNSGELFF. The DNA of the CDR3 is TGTGCCAGCAGCCAAGATCGTCAGGGGAATTCCGGGGAGCTGTTTTTT. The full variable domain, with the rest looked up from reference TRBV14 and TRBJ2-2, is EAGVTQFPSHSVIEKGQTVTLRCDPISGHDNLYWYRRVMGKEIKFLLHFVKESKQDESGMPNNRFLAERTGGTYSTLKVQPAELEDSGVYFCASSQDRQGNSGELFFGEGSRLTVL.